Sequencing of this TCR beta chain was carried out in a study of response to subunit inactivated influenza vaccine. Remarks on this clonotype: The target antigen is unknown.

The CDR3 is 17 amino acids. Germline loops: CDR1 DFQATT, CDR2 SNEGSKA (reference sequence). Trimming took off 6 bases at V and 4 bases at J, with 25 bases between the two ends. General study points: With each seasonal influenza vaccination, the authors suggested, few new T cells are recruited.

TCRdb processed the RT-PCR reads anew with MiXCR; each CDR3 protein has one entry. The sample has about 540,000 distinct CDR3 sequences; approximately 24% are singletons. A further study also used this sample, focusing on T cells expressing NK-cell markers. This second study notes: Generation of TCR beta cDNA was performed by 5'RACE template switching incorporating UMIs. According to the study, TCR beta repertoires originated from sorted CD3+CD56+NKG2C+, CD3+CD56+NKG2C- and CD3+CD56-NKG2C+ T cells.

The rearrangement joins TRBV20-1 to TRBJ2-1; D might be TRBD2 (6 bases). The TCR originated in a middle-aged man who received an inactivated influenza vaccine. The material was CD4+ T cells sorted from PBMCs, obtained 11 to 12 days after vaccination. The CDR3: CSAPGGPPLVVYNEQFF. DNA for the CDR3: TGCAGTGCCCCCGGAGGGCCCCCCTTGGTGGTGTACAATGAGCAGTTCTTC.